This T cell receptor (beta chain) appears in the sequencing data of a study of T cells after yellow fever vaccination. There are many counts of this clonotype. Germline loops: CDR1 SEHNR, CDR2 FQNEAQ (reference sequence). The CDR3 runs 14 residues. The V end lost 4 bases, the J end lost 5 bases, and 14 bases lay between the germline ends. General study points: A small proportion of clonotypes was detected in both the CD4 and CD8 compartments. By day 5 rather than day 15, the secondary response had peaked, though it was weaker.

TCRdb reprocessed the 5' RACE reads with MiXCR, giving one entry per CDR3 protein. The sample consists of 50,000 to 75,000 distinct CDR3 sequences, about 5.2% of them appearing once. This chain uses TRBV7-9 with TRBJ2-5; the D is unclear. The sequencing here drew on PBMCs, either bulk or a sorted T-cell subset (CD4+, CD8+, memory, or dextramer-sorted; not recorded which), taken on the day of the yellow fever booster vaccination. The receptor comes from a young man who received the YFV17D yellow fever vaccine. CDR3: CASSSGFAQETQYF. As DNA, the CDR3 is TGTGCCAGCAGCTCAGGATTCGCCCAGGAGACCCAGTACTTC.